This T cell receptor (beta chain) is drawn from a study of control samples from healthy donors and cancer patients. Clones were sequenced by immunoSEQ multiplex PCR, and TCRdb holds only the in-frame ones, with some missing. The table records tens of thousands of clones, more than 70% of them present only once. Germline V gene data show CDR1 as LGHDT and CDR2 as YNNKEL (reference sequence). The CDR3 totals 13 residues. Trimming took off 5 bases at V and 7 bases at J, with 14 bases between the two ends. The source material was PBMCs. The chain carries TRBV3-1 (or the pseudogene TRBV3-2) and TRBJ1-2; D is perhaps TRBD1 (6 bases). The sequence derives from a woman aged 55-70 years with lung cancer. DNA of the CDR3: TGTGCCAGCAGCTCCGACAGGCTCTCTGGCTACACCTTC. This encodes CASSSDRLSGYTF.